This TCR beta chain comes out of a study of somatic mutations in cytotoxic T cells in rheumatoid arthritis. Whole-study context: Patient blood (approximately 31 ml EDTA) was taken immediately after diagnosis and before treatment. Study outcomes and limitations: The largest CD8+ clone made up over 20% of CD8+ cells in about an eighth of the 65 patients.

Points on this clone: What it binds is unknown.

After CD4+ and CD8+ cells were isolated by positive magnetic bead selection, their purity was checked by flow cytometry. TCRdb's copy holds only in-frame clones and misses some; the assay was immunoSEQ multiplex PCR. The sample includes roughly 11,000 clones, 70% to 75% of them seen just once. Between the trimmed V and J ends, which lost 6 bases and 5 bases, there was a span of 19 bases. The CDR3 is made up of 15 amino acids. Germline V gene lookup returns CDR1 SGHTA and CDR2 FQGTGA. Sequenced material: CD8+ T cells sorted from blood. The clonotype comes from an adult with rheumatoid arthritis. This sequence joins TRBV7-3 and TRBJ1-2; perhaps TRBD1 as D (6 bases). In DNA, the CDR3 is TGTGCCAGCAGGGGACTGACAGGACAAGATTATGGCTACACCTTC. Amino acid sequence: CASRGLTGQDYGYTF.